The 17 T cell receptor beta chains in this list originate from one sample, sequenced in a study of early T cells in non-severe SARS-CoV-2 infection. TCRdb reanalysed the 5' RACE reads using MiXCR and keeps one entry per CDR3 protein. The top ten hold about 5.7% of the sample, which has tens of thousands of distinct CDR3 sequences, 5% to 6.5% seen once. The specimen was whole blood, collected at baseline. The receptor set was obtained from an adult who was a healthcare worker with PCR-confirmed SARS-CoV-2 infection or an uninfected control (not recorded which).

There are many counts of this clonotype. The genes are TRBV2 and TRBJ2-4, with D tentatively TRBD1 or TRBD2 (5 bases each). The CDR3 runs to 14 residues. The V end was cut by 8 bases, the J end by 16 bases, with 27 bases between. Per the germline V gene, CDR1 is SNHLY and CDR2 is FYNNEI. The CDR3 loop reads CASLDGTRMAPPYF. The CDR3 nucleotides read TGTGCCAGCCTGGACGGGACCCGGATGGCTCCTCCATACTTC.

This clonotype was seen repeatedly, ten times or more. The rearrangement links TRBV6-5 to TRBJ2-3; 12 bases match TRBD2. The V gene end was trimmed by 4 bases and the J gene end by 5 bases; junction bases not matched to a gene: 7. CDR1 is MNHEY and CDR2 is SVGAGI in the germline V gene. The CDR3 sequence is 16 residues long. The CDR3 region is CASSSWTSGMGDTQYF. The CDR3 bases are TGTGCCAGCAGTTCCTGGACTAGCGGGATGGGAGATACGCAGTATTTT.

This clonotype has ten or more counts. J is TRBJ1-2 and V is TRBV2; 9 nucleotides line up with TRBD1. The CDR3 loop spans 14 amino acids. Germline lookup yields CDR1 SNHLY and CDR2 FYNNEI. J gave up 2 bases and V 8 bases, and 6 bases lay outside the gene matches. The CDR3 protein is CASSGTGINYGYTF. The CDR3, as DNA: TGTGCCAGCTCCGGGACAGGGATAAACTATGGCTACACCTTC.

In this sample, this clonotype turned up many times. The chain links TRBV7-9 to TRBJ1-4; D gene ambiguous. CDR1 and CDR2 (germline): SEHNR, FQNEAQ (reference sequence). V was pared by 3 bases and J by 0 bases, with 11 bases between. The CDR3 spans 16 residues. The CDR3 coding sequence is TGTGCCAGCAGCTTGCGGCAGGCAGCAACTAATGAAAAACTGTTTTTT. Its protein is CASSLRQAATNEKLFF.

This clonotype was counted at least ten times. The chain couples TRBV5-6 to TRBJ2-5; D not certain. Trimming removed 2 bases at V and 5 bases at J, with 4 bases between. The germline gives CDR1 SGHDT, CDR2 YYEEEE. The CDR3 consists of 11 residues. CDR3 nucleotides: TGTGCCAGCAGCTTCTCGGAGACCCAGTACTTC. Protein sequence: CASSFSETQYF.

The sample holds many counts of this clonotype. The chain employs TRBV5-1 and TRBJ2-2; D might be TRBD1 (6 bases). The CDR3 loop spans 13 amino acids. Deletions cut 2 bases from V and 7 bases from J, with 9 bases between. Germline assignment: CDR1 SGHRS and CDR2 YFSETQ. CDR3 loop: CASSLTGYGELFF. DNA of the CDR3: TGCGCCAGCAGCTTAACAGGGTACGGGGAGCTGTTTTTT.

This clonotype was counted only a few times. CDR3 region: CASSLGAEGTEAFF. The DNA for the CDR3 is TGTGCCAGCAGCCTCGGGGCCGAAGGTACTGAAGCTTTCTTT. This chain uses TRBV6-5 with TRBJ1-1; D perhaps matches TRBD1 (5 bases). This CDR3 contains 14 residues. Germline V gives CDR1 MNHEY, CDR2 SVGAGI. The V end was cut by 6 bases, the J end by 5 bases, with 16 bases between.

This clonotype was recorded only once. This clone may be a read error of a much larger clone one base away. The chain links TRBV12-3 or TRBV12-4 to TRBJ1-1, with D possibly TRBD1 on 6 matching bases. The CDR3 sequence is 13 residues long. V was pared by 6 bases and J by 7 bases, with 15 bases between. CDR3 nucleotide sequence: TGTGCCAGCAGATGGGGGGCTGGAGGTGAAGCTTTCTTT. As protein: CASRWGAGGEAFF.

This clonotype came up a few times. V is TRBV7-3 and J is TRBJ2-1, with D perhaps TRBD2 (6 bases). This CDR3 spans 14 amino acids. Deletions cut 2 bases from V and 9 bases from J, with 14 bases between. Germline V gene sequence: CDR1 SGHTA, CDR2 FQGTGA. CDR3 DNA sequence: TGTGCCAGCAGCTTACTTGGGGAGGTCGGTGAGCAGTTCTTC. As protein: CASSLLGEVGEQFF.

The chain joins TRBV28 to TRBJ2-4; 15 bases agree with TRBD2. The CDR3 loop spans 15 amino acids. Germline-derived CDR1 and CDR2 are MDHEN and SYDVKM. Trimming took 3 bases from V and 9 from J; bases not matched to a gene: 3. In nucleotides, the CDR3 is TGTGCCAGCAGTTTTCGGACTAGCGGGAGGGTCATTCAGTACTTC. It yields the protein CASSFRTSGRVIQYF.

This clonotype appeared many times. V usage is TRBV5-1 and J usage is TRBJ1-1, with no clear D. This CDR3 region has 14 residues. Germline CDR1 and CDR2: SGHRS and YFSETQ. V was shortened by 4 bases and J by 1 base, with 11 bases between the two germline ends. The CDR3 nucleotides read TGCGCCAGCAGCCACCCGGGCCAGAACACTGAAGCTTTCTTT. Its protein product is CASSHPGQNTEAFF.

This clonotype was detected many times. The chain joins TRBV10-2 to TRBJ1-1, with 8 positions matching TRBD1. The CDR3 totals 13 residues. Germline V gene data show CDR1 as WSHSY and CDR2 as SAAADI. The V and J ends lost 7 bases and 8 bases, in that order; junction bases with no gene match: 9. The CDR3 reads CASIGQGKAEAFF. In DNA form, the CDR3 reads TGCGCCAGCATTGGACAGGGTAAGGCCGAAGCTTTCTTT.

This clonotype occurred many times. This chain links TRBV5-1 with TRBJ2-3, with a tentative D call TRBD1 (6 bases). CDR3 size: 16 residues. Germline CDR1 and CDR2: SGHRS and YFSETQ. The germline V and J ends were trimmed by 4 bases and 2 bases, with 17 bases remaining between them. The CDR3 reads CASSPNSRGNTDTQYF. The CDR3 DNA reads TGCGCCAGCAGCCCGAACAGTAGGGGGAACACAGATACGCAGTATTTT.

This clonotype has a count of ten or more. This chain uses TRBV20-1 with TRBJ1-3, with D tentatively TRBD1 (6 bases). The V and J ends lost 3 bases and 0 bases respectively, with 12 bases between them. CDR3 length: 15 amino acids. CDR1 is DFQATT and CDR2 is SNEGSKA in the germline V gene (reference sequence). The CDR3 nucleotides read TGCAGTGCTAGGGCCGGGGGCAGCTCTGGAAACACCATATATTTT. Translated: CSARAGGSSGNTIYF.

This clonotype was counted at least ten times. This chain joins TRBV6-6 and TRBJ2-3; tentatively, D is TRBD1 (6 bases). The V and J ends lost 2 bases and 6 bases respectively, with 18 bases between them. This CDR3 contains 16 residues. Germline V gene data show CDR1 as MNHNY and CDR2 as SVGAGI (reference sequence). Here the CDR3 reads CASSYPRDTYRDTQYF. CDR3 sequence (DNA): TGTGCCAGCAGTTACCCCCGGGACACCTATAGGGATACGCAGTATTTT.

CDR3 in amino acids: CASSLVPRGGAYGYTF. DNA of the CDR3: TGTGCCAGCAGCTTAGTGCCCCGAGGGGGCGCGTATGGCTACACCTTC. The V gene is TRBV11-2, the J gene TRBJ1-2, with 7 bases aligning to TRBD1. Per the germline V gene, CDR1 is SGHAT and CDR2 is FQNNGV. The trim removed 1 base at V and 5 bases at J, leaving 10 bases unmatched. The CDR3 is 16 residues long.

The rearrangement links TRBV18 to TRBJ1-1, with 7 bases matching TRBD1. V lost 0 bases and J lost 8; bases outside the gene matches: 12. Germline CDR1 reads KGHSH; CDR2 reads LQKENI. This CDR3 has 16 residues. CDR3 sequence reads: CASSPPKGNRDSEAFF. In nucleotides, the CDR3 is TGTGCCAGCTCACCACCCAAGGGGAACCGGGACAGCGAAGCTTTCTTT.